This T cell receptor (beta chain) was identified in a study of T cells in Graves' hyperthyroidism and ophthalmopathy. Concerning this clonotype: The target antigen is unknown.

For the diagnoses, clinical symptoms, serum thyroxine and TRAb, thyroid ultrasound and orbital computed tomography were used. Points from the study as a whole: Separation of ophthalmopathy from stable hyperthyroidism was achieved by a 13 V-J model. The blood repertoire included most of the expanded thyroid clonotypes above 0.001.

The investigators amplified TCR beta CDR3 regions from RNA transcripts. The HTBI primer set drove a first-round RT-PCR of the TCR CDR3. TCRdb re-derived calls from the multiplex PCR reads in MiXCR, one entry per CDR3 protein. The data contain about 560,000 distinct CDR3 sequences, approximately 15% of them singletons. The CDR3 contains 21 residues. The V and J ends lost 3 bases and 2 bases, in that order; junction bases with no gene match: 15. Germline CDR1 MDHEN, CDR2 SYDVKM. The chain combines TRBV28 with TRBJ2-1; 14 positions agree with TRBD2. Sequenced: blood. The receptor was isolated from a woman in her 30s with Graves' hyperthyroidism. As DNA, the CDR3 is TGTGCCAGCAGTTTTTCATTGGGGGGACTAGCGGGAGAAGGCGCCTACAATGAGCAGTTCTTC. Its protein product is CASSFSLGGLAGEGAYNEQFF.